This is a list of T cell receptor beta chains from one sample in a study of blood T cell repertoires in COVID-19. Clones were sequenced by immunoSEQ multiplex PCR, and TCRdb holds only the in-frame ones, with some missing. This table has 150,000 to 200,000 clones, over 80% appearing once. Specimen: peripheral blood. The receptors originated from a woman aged 70-85 years with acute or convalescent COVID-19. The CDR3 runs from the conserved cysteine through the conserved F or W. Not all rows give a size; the values are once, few, many and, for expanded clones, a class.

j_call clone_size v_call cdr3_aa
TRBJ1-1 . TRBV30 CALWTGRNPAEAFF
TRBJ1-2 . TRBV3-1/TRBV3-2 CASSLQGANYGYTF
TRBJ1-5 . TRBV25-1 CASSESGSNQPQHF
TRBJ2-1 . TRBV5-4 CASSLGGTSSGNEQFF
TRBJ1-6 . TRBV27 CASSPDRGPSPLHF
TRBJ1-1 . TRBV28 CASSRLRDNWNTEAFF
TRBJ2-7 once TRBV5-4 CASSLLLGADSYEQYF
TRBJ2-7 once TRBV15 CATSSFEGLAGSGEQYF
TRBJ1-6 few TRBV30 CAWTGGAGDSPLHF
TRBJ1-4 . TRBV7-6 CASSLGTGLNEKLFF
TRBJ1-2 . TRBV7-2 CASSRLTGGVNYGYTF
TRBJ1-6 . TRBV7-3 CASSLTPRHNSPLHF
TRBJ1-4 . TRBV2 CASRREGQKLFF
TRBJ2-7 . TRBV11-3 CASSLRSGYEQYF
TRBJ1-3 . TRBV7-9 CASSLGPGDPSGNTIYF
TRBJ2-7 . TRBV19 CASSPGQGGEQYF
TRBJ1-3 . TRBV18 CASSPPDSRWGIYF
TRBJ1-4 . TRBV19 CASRRDRDSLTNEKLFF
TRBJ1-2 once TRBV28 CASSLWGFTGAGDYGYTF
TRBJ1-1 . TRBV6-1 CASSDRAGNTEAFF
TRBJ2-2 . TRBV11-3 CASSPRAGKYTGELFF
TRBJ1-1 . TRBV19 CASSGEGGRTEAFF
TRBJ1-1 . TRBV19 CASSPLQGHPENTEAFF
TRBJ2-2 . TRBV5-1 CASSPRTTGAGELFF
TRBJ2-1 . TRBV24-1 CATSLRTRSNEQFF
TRBJ2-7 few TRBV4-3 CASSQDWGQGYEQYF
TRBJ2-3 . TRBV2 CASSENGGSFPDTQYF
TRBJ2-5 . TRBV28 CASSRGTGRQETQYF
TRBJ2-5 . TRBV14 CASSLGLAGDQETQYF
TRBJ2-3 . TRBV28 CASSPEWATRQFLSDTDTQYF
TRBJ2-1 . TRBV7-3 CASSRGGLDHEQFF
TRBJ1-2 . TRBV30 CAWSTDSYGYTF
TRBJ2-5 . TRBV7-9 CASSPQAGGEETQYF
TRBJ2-1 few TRBV24-1 CATSDQAAGAYNEQFF
TRBJ2-2 . TRBV6-2/TRBV6-3 CASSYFRDTGELFF
TRBJ1-3 . TRBV19 CASRETGSGNTIYF
TRBJ2-7 . TRBV7-6 CASSPTGAPYEQYF
TRBJ2-7 . TRBV14 CASSFLAGDREQYF
TRBJ2-7 . TRBV7-6 CASSPYTGGFNEQYF
TRBJ1-5 . TRBV30 CAWSAPGAAQLQPQHF
TRBJ1-2 . TRBV2 CASYAGGDGYTF
TRBJ2-7 . TRBV9 CASSADRFSYEQYF
TRBJ1-1 . TRBV25-1 CASSDWGGTEAFF
TRBJ2-5 . TRBV7-2 CASSSDRGAGETQYF
TRBJ2-1 . TRBV5-1 CASRSNSGGSEQFF
TRBJ2-7 . TRBV21-1 CASTPGLSSYEQYF
TRBJ2-7 . TRBV18 CASSPDRQTYEQYF
TRBJ2-7 . TRBV6-5 CATLSPGQGTYEQYF